The sequence of this T cell receptor beta chain was determined in a study of siplizumab effects on memory and regulatory T cells. Study-wide results and limits: Fewer alloreactive sequences mapped to unstimulated CD4+ memory cells under siplizumab. The alloreactive clones that mapped to unstimulated subsets made up only a minor fraction. Naive T cells seemed more diverse than memory cells; they also seemed major alloresponse contributors.

Looked up from germline, CDR1 is SGHRS and CDR2 is YFSETQ. V shed 4 bases, J shed 0 bases, and the junction held 7 bases outside the gene matches. This CDR3 is built from 17 residues. Only in-frame clones appear in the TCRdb table, and some are missing; sequencing was by immunoSEQ multiplex PCR. Of about 91,000 clones listed, 90% to 95% were seen once; the top ten hold 5.5% to 7.5%. Concerning this clone itself: Antigen: not known.

The chain joins TRBV5-1 to TRBJ1-4; 9 positions agree with TRBD1. The TCR was taken from a human donor in good health. The sequencing sample was made of CD8+ T cells sorted from blood. This chain's CDR3 is CASSPGQGLATNEKLFF. CDR3 sequence (DNA): TGCGCCAGCAGCCCCGGACAGGGGCTTGCAACTAATGAAAAACTGTTTTTT.